Presented here are 17 T cell receptor beta chains from one specimen sequenced in a study of blood T cell repertoires in COVID-19. Sequencing was performed with immunoSEQ multiplex PCR; in TCRdb, only in-frame clones are kept and a portion is missing. Altogether just over 150,000 clones are present, more than 65% being singletons, with the ten largest covering nearly 10%. Sequencing used peripheral blood. The receptors originated from a woman aged 45-60 years with acute or convalescent COVID-19.

A single count supports this clone. The chain is built from TRBV29-1 and TRBJ1-4; 11 bases fit TRBD1. Germline-derived CDR1 and CDR2 are SQVTM and ANQGSEA. V shed 7 bases, J shed 0 bases, and the junction held 4 bases outside the gene matches. CDR3 length: 15 amino acids. The CDR3 loop is CSALGQGATNEKLFF. Written as DNA, the CDR3 is TGCAGCGCCCTGGGACAGGGGGCAACTAATGAAAAACTGTTTTTT.

Note on this clone: The junction departs from germline at one end; a sequencing error may be responsible. This chain links TRBV6-2 or TRBV6-3 with TRBJ2-3; 9 positions agree with TRBD2. Per the germline V gene, CDR1 is MNHEY and CDR2 is SVGEGT. The CDR3 has 16 amino acids. This CDR3 is CASSYSLAGGTDTQYF. The CDR3 nucleotides read TGTGCCAGCAGCTACTCCCTCGCGGGGGGGACAGATACGCAGTATTTT.

The chain employs TRBV13 and TRBJ2-1; D possibly corresponds to TRBD2 (5 bases). CDR1 and CDR2 from the germline V gene are PRHDT and FYEKMQ (reference sequence). Trimming pared 0 bases from V and 4 bases from J, leaving 7 bases between. The CDR3 extends over 14 amino acids. CDR3 bases: TGTGCCAGCAGCTTAGGTCGCGGGTACAATGAGCAGTTCTTC. Translation: CASSLGRGYNEQFF.

V gene TRBV4-3 combines with J gene TRBJ2-3; 7 bases are a match to TRBD1. The V gene's germline CDR1 is LGHNA and CDR2 YSLEER. CDR3 length: 15 residues. Trimming removed 3 bases from V and 6 bases from J; junction bases left unmatched: 9. CDR3 coding DNA: TGCGCCAGCAGCCAGCTAGGACAGGCTCGGGATACGCAGTATTTT. Residues: CASSQLGQARDTQYF.

The chain has TRBV7-2 and TRBJ2-7, with 11 bases lining up with TRBD2. With 1 base clipped from V and 3 bases from J, the junction kept 5 bases outside the gene matches. CDR1 is SGHTA and CDR2 is FQGNSA in the germline V gene. The CDR3 sequence is 16 residues long. The CDR3 sequence is CASSLGLGLAGYEQYF. As DNA, the CDR3 is TGTGCCAGCAGCTTAGGCTTAGGACTAGCGGGCTACGAGCAGTACTTC.

This chain connects TRBV7-9 to TRBJ1-2, with TRBD1 matching over 7 bases. Trimming took 2 bases from V and 6 from J; bases not matched to a gene: 6. From germline, CDR1 is SEHNR and CDR2 FQNEAQ (reference sequence). The CDR3 has 14 amino acids. The CDR3 coding sequence is TGTGCCAGCAGCTTATCACCAGGGACAGATGGCTACACCTTC. Protein product: CASSLSPGTDGYTF. The whole variable domain, filled in from reference TRBV7-9 and TRBJ1-2, reads DTGVSQNPRHKITKRGQNVTFRCDPISEHNRLYWYRQTLGQGPEFLTYFQNEAQLEKSRLLSDRFSAERPKGSFSTLEIQRTEQGDSAMYLCASSLSPGTDGYTFGSGTRLTVV.

The J gene is TRBJ2-7, the V gene TRBV14; D is perhaps TRBD2 (7 bases). Per germline, CDR1 SGHDN and CDR2 FVKESK. Trimming removed 5 bases at V and 0 bases at J, with 14 bases between. This CDR3 spans 15 amino acids. CDR3 in DNA: TGTGCCAGCAGCAAGGGGGGGTTTTTCTCCTACGAGCAGTACTTC. It yields the protein CASSKGGFFSYEQYF.

The chain combines TRBV28 with TRBJ2-7, with TRBD1 matching 9 bases. CDR1 MDHEN and CDR2 SYDVKM come from the germline V gene. There are 15 residues in the CDR3. With V trimmed by 2 bases and J by 3 bases, 5 bases remained unmatched. The CDR3 loop is CASSLGGTGIYEQYF. The CDR3 nucleotides read TGTGCCAGCAGTTTAGGGGGGACAGGGATCTACGAGCAGTACTTC.

This chain connects TRBV6-5 to TRBJ2-2, with D possibly being TRBD1 (5 bases). This CDR3 is 13 amino acids long. The germline V and J ends were trimmed by 6 bases and 6 bases, with 11 bases remaining between them. Germline V CDR1 and CDR2: MNHEY, SVGAGI. The CDR3 coding sequence is TGTGCCAGCAGACCAGGGTCCCCCGGGGAGCTGTTTTTT. Translated: CASRPGSPGELFF.

This chain joins TRBV11-3 and TRBJ1-6; TRBD1 aligns across 8 bases. The ends lost 1 base at V and 8 bases at J; junction bases unmatched: 13. The CDR3 has 18 amino acids. Germline-derived CDR1 and CDR2 are SGHNT and YENEEA. The CDR3 protein is CASSLGPDRDPRDSPLHF. The CDR3 nucleotides are TGTGCCAGCAGCTTAGGACCGGACAGGGATCCGCGGGATTCACCCCTCCACTTT.

V and J are TRBV11-2 and TRBJ2-7, with 9 bases that match TRBD2. Germline V lookup: CDR1 SGHAT, CDR2 FQNNGV. The CDR3 covers 15 residues. Germline trimming cut 1 base from V and 1 base from J; bases unmatched to any gene: 2. CDR3 loop: CASSLGGGASYEQYF. CDR3 DNA sequence: TGTGCCAGCAGCTTAGGCGGGGGGGCGTCCTACGAGCAGTACTTC.

This clone occurred once. V gene TRBV11-2 combines with J gene TRBJ1-2; D unclear. This CDR3 is built from 14 residues. Germline values: CDR1 SGHAT, CDR2 FQNNGV. V lost 1 base to trimming and J lost 2 bases, with 8 bases between them. The CDR3 protein is CASSLVGINYGYTF. The CDR3 coding sequence is TGTGCCAGCAGCTTAGTGGGCATCAACTATGGCTACACCTTC.

This rearrangement joins TRBV19 to TRBJ2-3, with 10 nucleotides matching TRBD2. V was clipped by 6 bases and J by 1 base; unmatched bases: 1. There are 14 residues in the CDR3. Germline CDR1 LNHDA, CDR2 SQIVND (reference sequence). CDR3 amino acids: CASSSGRGTDTQYF. The DNA for the CDR3 is TGTGCCAGTAGCAGCGGGAGGGGCACAGATACGCAGTATTTT.

This clone showed up just a few times. The CDR3 sequence: CASSYPTGLSSYEQYF. CDR3 sequence (DNA): TGTGCCAGCAGTTACCCGACGGGACTTAGCTCCTACGAGCAGTACTTC. The rearrangement joins TRBV6-6 to TRBJ2-7; TRBD2 is a possible D gene (6 bases). The V gene lost 2 bases and the J gene lost 0 bases, with 14 bases spanning the gap. CDR1 and CDR2 (germline): MNHNY, SVGAGI (reference sequence). The CDR3 sequence is 16 residues long.

This clone was counted a few times. The rearrangement uses TRBV5-1 and TRBJ2-3; 7 nucleotides align to TRBD1. CDR1 and CDR2 from the germline V gene are SGHRS and YFSETQ. This CDR3 is built from 15 residues. V gave up 4 bases and J gave up 1 base; unmatched junction bases: 6. Here the CDR3 DNA reads TGCGCCAGCAGCCAGGGGGACCCGGGCACAGATACGCAGTATTTT. Amino acids: CASSQGDPGTDTQYF.

This clone was seen once. V gene TRBV7-3 combines with J gene TRBJ2-7, with D tentatively TRBD1 (7 bases). The germline V gene encodes CDR1 SGHTA and CDR2 FQGTGA. The V gene lost 5 bases and the J gene lost 2 bases, with 16 bases spanning the gap. This CDR3 contains 15 residues. CDR3: CASSQAGGTPYEQYF. In nucleotides, the CDR3 is TGTGCCAGCAGCCAAGCAGGGGGGACCCCCTACGAGCAGTACTTC.

CDR3 DNA sequence: TGTGCCAGCTCACCCCCGGGACTAGCGGGGGGCTCACAAGAGACCCAGTACTTC. Translating gives CASSPPGLAGGSQETQYF. This chain connects TRBV18 to TRBJ2-5; 15 bases agree with TRBD2. The CDR3 has 18 amino acids. V dropped 3 bases and J dropped 2; count of bases not matched to a gene: 7. Germline assignment: CDR1 KGHSH and CDR2 LQKENI.